The 6 T cell receptor beta chains reported below all come from one sample, sequenced in a study of blood T cells in healthy people across ages. It was with a sample-barcoded 5' primer and a J-beta primer mix that a second PCR of roughly 6 to 11 cycles was run. TCRdb fed the 5' RACE reads into MiXCR, producing one record per CDR3 protein. This table has 800,000 to 950,000 distinct CDR3 sequences, almost 30% appearing once. The same sample was also used in a study of T cells of mothers and their children.

Sequences were obtained from blood. These receptors originate from a woman aged 40 to 50 in good health.

This clonotype was seen more than once but under ten times. One end of the junction varies from germline; a read error may be responsible. V is TRBV5-4 and J is TRBJ2-5; D is uncertain. Per germline, CDR1 SGHNT and CDR2 YYREEE (reference sequence). This CDR3 has 13 residues. In nucleotides, the CDR3 is TGTGCCAGCAACTTGTCAGCCCAAGAGACCCAGTACTTC. Encoded protein: CASNLSAQETQYF.

This clonotype was seen repeatedly, ten times or more. The V gene is TRBV10-3, the J gene TRBJ2-7; no definite D call. This CDR3 contains 14 residues. CDR1 ENHRY and CDR2 SYGVKD come from the germline V gene. Trimming stripped 3 bases from V and 3 bases from J, with 12 bases between. The chain's CDR3 is CAISDLSQVYEQYF. CDR3 DNA sequence: TGTGCCATCAGTGACCTTAGTCAGGTCTACGAGCAGTACTTC.

A single count supports this clonotype. This sequence joins TRBV7-2 and TRBJ2-7; possibly TRBD2 for D (7 bases). The CDR3 spans 16 residues. Germline V gene sequence: CDR1 SGHTA, CDR2 FQGNSA. Between the trimmed V and J ends, which lost 4 bases and 4 bases, there was a span of 20 bases. This CDR3 reads CASSSSRRGAGYEQYF. The CDR3 DNA reads as TGTGCCAGCAGCTCTTCCCGACGGGGGGCGGGGTACGAGCAGTACTTC.

As to this clonotype: At one end, the junction sequence differs from germline, possibly due to a read error. This chain links TRBV4-1 with TRBJ1-2, with TRBD1 as a possible D gene (5 bases). The germline V gene has CDR1 MGHRA and CDR2 YSYEKL. The CDR3 sequence is 15 residues long. CDR3 residues: CASNQETGPGYGYTF. The DNA for the CDR3 is TGCGCCAGCAACCAAGAGACGGGACCAGGGTATGGCTACACCTTC.

With respect to this clonotype: A much more abundant neighbour one base away suggests this may be a read error. The V gene is TRBV7-2, the J gene TRBJ2-1; the match to TRBD2 covers 7 bases. V shed 5 bases, J shed 10 bases, and the junction held 17 bases outside the gene matches. This CDR3 is built from 16 residues. Looked up from germline, CDR1 is SGHTA and CDR2 is FQGNSA. CDR3 loop: CASSPRHSSGDYEQFF. CDR3 bases: TGTGCCAGCAGCCCGAGACACTCTAGCGGAGACTACGAGCAGTTCTTC.

The chain combines TRBV20-1 with TRBJ2-3; tentative D call: TRBD2 (7 bases). The CDR3 sequence is 18 residues long. Trimming pared 3 bases from V and 4 bases from J, leaving 26 bases between. Germline V CDR1 and CDR2: DFQATT, SNEGSKA (reference sequence). CDR3 amino acids: CSARVTGLRESYPDTQYF. The CDR3 region has the DNA TGCAGTGCTAGGGTAACAGGGCTGCGGGAGAGTTACCCAGATACGCAGTATTTT.